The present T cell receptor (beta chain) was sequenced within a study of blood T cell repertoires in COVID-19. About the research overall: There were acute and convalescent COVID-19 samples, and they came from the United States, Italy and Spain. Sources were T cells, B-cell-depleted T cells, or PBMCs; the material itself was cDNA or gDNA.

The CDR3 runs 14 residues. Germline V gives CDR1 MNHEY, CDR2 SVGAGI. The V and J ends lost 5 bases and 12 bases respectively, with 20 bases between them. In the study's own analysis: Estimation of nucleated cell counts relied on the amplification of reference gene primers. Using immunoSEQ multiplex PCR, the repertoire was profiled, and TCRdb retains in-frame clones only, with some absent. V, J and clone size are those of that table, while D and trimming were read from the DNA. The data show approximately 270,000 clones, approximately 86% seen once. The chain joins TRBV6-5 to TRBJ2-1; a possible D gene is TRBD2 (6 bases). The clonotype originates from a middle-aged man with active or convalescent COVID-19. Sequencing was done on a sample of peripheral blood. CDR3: CASSLGTAKGGQFF. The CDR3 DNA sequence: TGTGCCAGCAGTCTCGGGACTGCCAAAGGCGGGCAGTTCTTC.